This T cell receptor (beta chain) was identified during a study of T cell responses to AZD1222 COVID-19 vaccine. Study at large: It was second doses at about 4 or about 12 weeks that were pooled. General study points: Researchers took repertoire samples only after the peak T cell response had come. Females outnumbered males among donors, who were mostly white British; clonal diversity was possibly underestimated.

Libraries were prepared by immunoSEQ multiplex PCR; TCRdb keeps only in-frame clonotypes and omits some of them. The sample lists more than 150,000 clones, approximately 90% occurring once. This CDR3 region has 15 residues. In germline, CDR1 is SSHAT, CDR2 FNYEAQ (reference sequence). On this clone itself: No antigen is known for it. A read error may account for a junction end that differs from germline.

Sequencing used peripheral blood, obtained on day 0 of AZD1222 vaccination. This sequence originates from an adult in good health. The gene calls are TRBV7-7 and TRBJ1-3; D is possibly TRBD1 (5 bases). The DNA for the CDR3 is TGTGCTAGCAGCTTCTCCCGGGGGGCTGGAAACACCATATATTTT. Its translation: CASSFSRGAGNTIYF.